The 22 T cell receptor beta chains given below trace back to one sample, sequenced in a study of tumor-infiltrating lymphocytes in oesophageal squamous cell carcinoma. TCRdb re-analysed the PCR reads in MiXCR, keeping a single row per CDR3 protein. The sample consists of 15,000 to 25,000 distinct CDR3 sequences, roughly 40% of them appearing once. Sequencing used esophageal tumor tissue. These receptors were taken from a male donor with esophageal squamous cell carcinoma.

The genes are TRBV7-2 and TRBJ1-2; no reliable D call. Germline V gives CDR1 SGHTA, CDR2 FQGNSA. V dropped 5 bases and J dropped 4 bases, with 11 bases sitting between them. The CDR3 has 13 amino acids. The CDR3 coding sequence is TGTGCCAGCAGCCCCCACATGGGCTATGGCTACACCTTC. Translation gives CASSPHMGYGYTF.

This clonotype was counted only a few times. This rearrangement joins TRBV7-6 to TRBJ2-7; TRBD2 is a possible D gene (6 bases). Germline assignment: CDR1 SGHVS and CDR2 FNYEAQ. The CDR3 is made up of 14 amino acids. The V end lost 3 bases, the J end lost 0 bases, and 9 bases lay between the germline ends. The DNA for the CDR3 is TGTGCCAGCAGCTTTGGGGGGATCTCCTACGAGCAGTACTTC. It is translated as CASSFGGISYEQYF.

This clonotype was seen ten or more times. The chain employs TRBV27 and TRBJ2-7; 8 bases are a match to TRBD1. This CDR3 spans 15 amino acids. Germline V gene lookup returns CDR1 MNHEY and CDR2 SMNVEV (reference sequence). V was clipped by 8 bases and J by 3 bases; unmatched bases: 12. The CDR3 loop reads CASGLRDRIVYEQYF. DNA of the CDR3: TGTGCCAGCGGACTCCGGGACAGGATTGTCTACGAGCAGTACTTC.

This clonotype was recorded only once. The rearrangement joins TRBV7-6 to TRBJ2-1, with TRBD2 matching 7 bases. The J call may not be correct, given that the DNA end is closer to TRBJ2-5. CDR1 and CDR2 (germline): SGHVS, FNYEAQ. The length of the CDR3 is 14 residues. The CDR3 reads CASSLLAGQETQYF. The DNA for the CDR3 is TGTGCCAGCAGCTTATTAGCGGGTCAAGAGACCCAGTACTTC.

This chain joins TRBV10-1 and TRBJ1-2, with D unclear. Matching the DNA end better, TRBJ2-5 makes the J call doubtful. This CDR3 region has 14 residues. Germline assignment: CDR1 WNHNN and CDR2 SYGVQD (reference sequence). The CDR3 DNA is TGCGCCAGCAGTGAGTCCTGGGGTCAAGAGACCCAGTACTTC. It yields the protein CASSESWGQETQYF.

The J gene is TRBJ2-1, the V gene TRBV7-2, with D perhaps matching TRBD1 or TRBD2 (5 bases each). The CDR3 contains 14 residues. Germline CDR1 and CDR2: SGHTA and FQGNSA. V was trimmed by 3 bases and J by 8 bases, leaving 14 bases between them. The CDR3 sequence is CASSFRDQNDEQFF. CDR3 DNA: TGTGCCAGCAGCTTCCGGGACCAAAACGATGAGCAGTTCTTC.

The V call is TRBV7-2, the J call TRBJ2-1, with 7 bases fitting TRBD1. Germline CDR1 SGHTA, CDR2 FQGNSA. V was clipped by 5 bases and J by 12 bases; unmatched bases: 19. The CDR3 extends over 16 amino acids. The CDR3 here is CASSTNPVTGHLGQFF. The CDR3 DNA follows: TGTGCCAGCAGCACCAACCCCGTGACAGGGCACCTCGGGCAGTTCTTC.

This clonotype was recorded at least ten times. CDR3 coding DNA: TGTGCCAGCAGTTCACCCGCAGGAGGGACGAGAGAAAAACTGTTTTTT. It yields the protein CASSSPAGGTREKLFF. J is TRBJ1-4 and V is TRBV28; perhaps TRBD1 as D (5 bases). CDR1 and CDR2 (germline): MDHEN, SYDVKM. This CDR3 contains 16 residues. V shed 4 bases and J shed 8 bases, with 20 bases lying between them.

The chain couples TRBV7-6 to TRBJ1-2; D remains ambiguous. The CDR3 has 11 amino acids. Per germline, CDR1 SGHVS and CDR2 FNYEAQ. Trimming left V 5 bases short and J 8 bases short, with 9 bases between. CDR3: CASSQGIGYTF. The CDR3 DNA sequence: TGTGCCAGCAGCCAAGGGATAGGCTACACCTTC.

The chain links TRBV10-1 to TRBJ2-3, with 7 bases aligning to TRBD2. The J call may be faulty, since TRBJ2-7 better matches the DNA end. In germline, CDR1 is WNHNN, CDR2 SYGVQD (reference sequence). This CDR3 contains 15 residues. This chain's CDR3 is CASSESAGHTDTQYF. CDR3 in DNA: TGCGCCAGCAGTGAGTCAGCGGGGCACACAGATACGCAGTACTTC.

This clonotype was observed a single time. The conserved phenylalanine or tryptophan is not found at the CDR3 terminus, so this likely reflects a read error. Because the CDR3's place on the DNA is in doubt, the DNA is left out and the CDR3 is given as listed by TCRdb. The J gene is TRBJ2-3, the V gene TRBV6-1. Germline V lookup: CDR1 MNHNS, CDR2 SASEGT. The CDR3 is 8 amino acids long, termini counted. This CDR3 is CASSGDPR.

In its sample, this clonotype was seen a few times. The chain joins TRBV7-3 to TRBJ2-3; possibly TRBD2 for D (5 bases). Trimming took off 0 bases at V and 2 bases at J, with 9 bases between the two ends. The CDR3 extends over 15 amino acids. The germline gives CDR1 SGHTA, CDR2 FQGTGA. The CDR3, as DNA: TGTGCCAGCAGCTTAACTAGCGACACCACAGATACGCAGTATTTT. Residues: CASSLTSDTTDTQYF.

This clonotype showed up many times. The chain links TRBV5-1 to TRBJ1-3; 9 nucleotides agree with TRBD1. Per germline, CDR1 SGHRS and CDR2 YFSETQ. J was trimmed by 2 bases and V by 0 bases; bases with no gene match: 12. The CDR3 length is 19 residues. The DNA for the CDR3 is TGCGCCAGCAGCTTGGTGGGGGCCCAAACAGGGGGCCCTGGAAACACCATATATTTT. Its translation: CASSLVGAQTGGPGNTIYF.

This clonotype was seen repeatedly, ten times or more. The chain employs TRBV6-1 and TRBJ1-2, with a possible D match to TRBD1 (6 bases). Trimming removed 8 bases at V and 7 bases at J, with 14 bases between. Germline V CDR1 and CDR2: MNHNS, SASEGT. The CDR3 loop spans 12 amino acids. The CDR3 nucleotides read TGTGCCAGCGAGGGGGGGTTGGGTGGCTACACCTTC. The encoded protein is CASEGGLGGYTF.

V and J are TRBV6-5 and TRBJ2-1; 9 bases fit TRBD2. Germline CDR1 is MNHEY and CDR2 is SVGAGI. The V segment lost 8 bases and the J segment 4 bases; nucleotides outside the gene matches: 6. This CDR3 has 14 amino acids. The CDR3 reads CASGGGGEYNEQFF. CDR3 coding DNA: TGTGCCAGCGGAGGCGGGGGGGAGTACAATGAGCAGTTCTTC.

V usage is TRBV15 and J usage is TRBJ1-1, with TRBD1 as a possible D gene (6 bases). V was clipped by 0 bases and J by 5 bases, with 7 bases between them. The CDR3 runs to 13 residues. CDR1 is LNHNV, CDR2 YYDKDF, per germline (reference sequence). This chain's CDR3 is CATSRDGQTEAFF. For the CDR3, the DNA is TGTGCCACCAGCAGAGACGGACAGACTGAAGCTTTCTTT.

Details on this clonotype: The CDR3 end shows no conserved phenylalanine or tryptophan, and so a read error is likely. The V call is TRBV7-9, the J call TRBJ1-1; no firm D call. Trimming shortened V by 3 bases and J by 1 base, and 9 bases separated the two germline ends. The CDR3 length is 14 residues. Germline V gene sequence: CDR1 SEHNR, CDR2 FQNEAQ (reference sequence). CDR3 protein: CASSLGFGNTEAFS. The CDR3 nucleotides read TGTGCCAGCAGCTTGGGCTTCGGGAACACTGAAGCTTTCTCT.

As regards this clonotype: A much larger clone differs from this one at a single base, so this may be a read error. The CDR3 loop is CASSQPRGENSPLHF. DNA of the CDR3: TGCGCCAGCAGCCAACCGCGAGGAGAGAATTCACCCCTCCACTTT. The rearrangement joins TRBV4-1 to TRBJ1-1; the D is unclear. The DNA end lines up better with TRBJ1-6; the J call may be wrong. Germline V CDR1 and CDR2: MGHRA, YSYEKL. The CDR3 covers 15 residues.

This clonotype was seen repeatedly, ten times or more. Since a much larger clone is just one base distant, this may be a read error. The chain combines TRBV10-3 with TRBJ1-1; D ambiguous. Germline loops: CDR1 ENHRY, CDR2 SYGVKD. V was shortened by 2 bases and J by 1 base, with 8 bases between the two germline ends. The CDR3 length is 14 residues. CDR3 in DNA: TGTGCCATCAGTGAGGCCGGCCGGAACACTGAAGCTTTCTTT. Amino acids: CAISEAGRNTEAFF.

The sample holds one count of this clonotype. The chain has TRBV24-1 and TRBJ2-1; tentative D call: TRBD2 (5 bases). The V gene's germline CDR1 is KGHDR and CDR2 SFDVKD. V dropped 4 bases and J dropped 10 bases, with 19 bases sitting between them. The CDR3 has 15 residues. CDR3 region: CATSDPGAAVYEQFF. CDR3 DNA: TGTGCCACCAGTGACCCCGGAGCGGCTGTCTACGAGCAGTTCTTC.

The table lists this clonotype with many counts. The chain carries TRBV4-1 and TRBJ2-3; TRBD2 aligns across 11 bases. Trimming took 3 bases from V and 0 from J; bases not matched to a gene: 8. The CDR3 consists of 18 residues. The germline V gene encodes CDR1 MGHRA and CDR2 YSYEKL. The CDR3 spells CASSHMLAGGFSTDTQYF. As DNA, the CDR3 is TGCGCCAGCAGCCACATGCTAGCGGGAGGATTTAGCACAGATACGCAGTATTTT.

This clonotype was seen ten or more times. The CDR3 is CASKTGGDDYEQYF. The CDR3 coding sequence is TGTGCCAGCAAGACAGGGGGCGATGACTACGAGCAGTACTTC. The rearrangement joins TRBV6-1 to TRBJ2-7; 10 positions match TRBD1. Germline V gene lookup returns CDR1 MNHNS and CDR2 SASEGT. CDR3 length: 14 amino acids. J gave up 3 bases and V 7 bases, and 6 bases lay outside the gene matches.